The 21 T cell receptor beta chains presented below share a single source sample, sequenced in a study of regulatory T cells in long-lasting Graves disease. HTBI primers from iRepertoire and Arm-PCR of CDR3 regions yielded the TCR beta libraries. From the multiplex PCR reads, TCRdb called clonotypes with MiXCR, one entry per CDR3 protein. The table shows 300,000 to 500,000 distinct CDR3 sequences, with around 21% occurring only once. Time point indicated: persistent/refractory GD, antithyroid drugs over 5 years with positive TRAb. Isolated PBMC RNA provided the starting material for the TCR library. Sequencing used peripheral blood mononuclear cells (PBMCs), obtained when the disease was refractory, from a patient treated with antithyroid drugs. The receptors come from a female donor with Graves disease.

The V and J genes are TRBV27 and TRBJ1-4; 8 bases are a match to TRBD1. Germline CDR1 reads MNHEY; CDR2 reads SMNVEV (reference sequence). V lost 5 bases and J lost 7; bases outside the gene matches: 9. This CDR3 is 15 amino acids long. The CDR3 sequence: CASSDRTGHTEKLFF. CDR3 nucleotides: TGTGCCAGCAGTGACCGGACAGGGCATACTGAAAAACTGTTTTTT.

At least ten counts were recorded for this clonotype. The chain is built from TRBV20-1 and TRBJ1-1; D uncertain. This CDR3 contains 15 residues. V gave up 2 bases and J gave up 1 base, with 14 bases separating them. The germline CDR1 and CDR2 sequences are DFQATT and SNEGSKA (reference sequence). The CDR3 sequence: CSARRPMTRNTEAFF. DNA of the CDR3: TGCAGTGCTAGACGCCCGATGACAAGGAACACTGAAGCTTTCTTT.

V gene TRBV20-1 combines with J gene TRBJ2-7, with 12 bases lining up with TRBD1. V gave up 6 bases and J gave up 3 bases; unmatched junction bases: 3. Germline values: CDR1 DFQATT, CDR2 SNEGSKA (reference sequence). The CDR3 length is 13 residues. The CDR3 loop is CSAGTGGLYEQYF. The CDR3 bases are TGCAGTGCCGGGACAGGGGGCCTCTACGAGCAGTACTTC.

As for this clonotype: Without the conserved terminal phenylalanine or tryptophan, this CDR3 likely stems from a read error. V is TRBV7-8 and J is TRBJ2-2; no clear D. Germline CDR1 SGHVS, CDR2 FQNEAQ. Between the trimmed V and J ends, which lost 5 bases and 2 bases, there was a span of 3 bases. There are 12 residues in the CDR3. Here the CDR3 DNA reads TGTGCCAGCAGCAGAAACACCGGGGAGCTGTTTCTT. Protein product: CASSRNTGELFL.

This clonotype was seen a handful of times. A read error may be the cause here, since a much bigger clone is one base away. V usage is TRBV6-5 and J usage is TRBJ2-5, with a weak D call TRBD1 (5 bases). This CDR3 spans 12 amino acids. V was shortened by 2 bases and J by 4 bases, with 5 bases between the two germline ends. Germline lookup yields CDR1 MNHEY and CDR2 SVGAGI. CDR3 coding DNA: TGTGCCAGCAGTTACAGGGGAGAGACCCAGTACTTC. It codes for CASSYRGETQYF.

This clonotype has a handful of counts. V is TRBV7-9 and J is TRBJ2-7; maybe TRBD1 (5 bases). V lost 2 bases to trimming and J lost 3 bases, with 11 bases between them. Germline assignment: CDR1 SEHNR and CDR2 FQNEAQ (reference sequence). This CDR3 comprises 14 residues. The CDR3 spells CASSLRSGNYEQYF. For the CDR3, the DNA is TGTGCCAGCAGCTTACGGTCAGGGAACTACGAGCAGTACTTC.

Many counts were recorded for this clonotype. The rearrangement joins TRBV7-9 to TRBJ1-1; D call uncertain. Trimming took 7 bases from V and 1 from J, leaving 7 bases between them. The CDR3 is 12 residues long. The germline V gene has CDR1 SEHNR and CDR2 FQNEAQ (reference sequence). The CDR3 region is CASTPGNTEAFF. CDR3 DNA: TGTGCCAGCACCCCAGGGAACACTGAAGCTTTCTTT.

This clonotype was counted only a few times. The chain uses TRBV20-1 and TRBJ2-3; 8 bases fit TRBD2. V shed 5 bases and J 2 bases; nucleotides not matched to a gene: 9. The germline V gene has CDR1 DFQATT and CDR2 SNEGSKA (reference sequence). This CDR3 has 15 residues. The CDR3 DNA follows: TGCAGTGCTCGACCGGGACTAGTCACCACAGATACGCAGTATTTT. Its translation is CSARPGLVTTDTQYF.

The chain joins TRBV24-1 to TRBJ2-1, with D unresolved. Germline assignment: CDR1 KGHDR and CDR2 SFDVKD. The CDR3 sequence is 12 residues long. Trimming stripped 6 bases from V and 5 bases from J, with 7 bases between. CDR3 residues: CATSRRDNEQFF. The CDR3 DNA follows: TGTGCCACCAGTCGTAGGGACAATGAGCAGTTCTTC.

This clonotype has ten or more counts. The chain carries TRBV27 and TRBJ2-7; D is perhaps TRBD1 (6 bases). With 0 bases removed from V and 1 base from J, the gap between germline ends came to 13 bases. Per the germline V gene, CDR1 is MNHEY and CDR2 is SMNVEV (reference sequence). This CDR3 has 16 residues. CDR3 protein: CASSLSRTDLSYEQYF. The CDR3 DNA is TGTGCCAGCAGTTTATCGAGGACAGACCTATCCTACGAGCAGTACTTC.

The chain carries TRBV7-2 and TRBJ2-3; D is perhaps TRBD1 (5 bases). This CDR3 region has 12 residues. The germline gives CDR1 SGHTA, CDR2 FQGNSA. V was trimmed by 5 bases and J by 8 bases, leaving 11 bases between them. CDR3 DNA: TGTGCCAGCAGCAGGGGTGGCGGTACGCAGTATTTT. Its protein product is CASSRGGGTQYF.

This chain connects TRBV19 to TRBJ2-1; 7 bases fit TRBD1. After removal of 2 bases from V and 6 bases from J, the junction contained 10 bases not matched to a gene. The length of the CDR3 is 16 residues. Germline CDR1 is LNHDA and CDR2 is SQIVND (reference sequence). As DNA, the CDR3 is TGTGCCAGTAGTATATCCCCAACAGGGGCCCTCAATGAGCAGTTCTTC. Encoded protein: CASSISPTGALNEQFF.

This clonotype was seen at least ten times. The chain has TRBV10-3 and TRBJ1-5, with D perhaps TRBD1 (5 bases). The CDR3 covers 14 residues. Germline V gives CDR1 ENHRY, CDR2 SYGVKD. V dropped 6 bases and J dropped 6 bases, with 15 bases sitting between them. The CDR3 nucleotides are TGTGCCATCAGCGGAGGGACTTTAGGTCAGCCCCAGCATTTT. It codes for CAISGGTLGQPQHF.

The chain has TRBV29-1 and TRBJ2-5, with 7 bases lining up with TRBD2. This CDR3 is built from 11 residues. Germline V gene sequence: CDR1 SQVTM, CDR2 ANQGSEA. The ends lost 4 bases at V and 10 bases at J; junction bases unmatched: 6. The DNA of the CDR3 is TGCAGCGTTGGGGGGGGAAGTGGCCAGTACTTC. This codes for CSVGGGSGQYF.

J is TRBJ2-2 and V is TRBV30; D is ambiguous. Germline V gene data show CDR1 as GTSNPN and CDR2 as SVGIG (reference sequence). The CDR3 length is 15 residues. Deletions cut 4 bases from V and 4 bases from J, with 16 bases between. The CDR3 nucleotides read TGTGCCTGGAATCCCTGGGCTAGATCCACCGGGGAGCTGTTTTTT. Protein sequence: CAWNPWARSTGELFF.

Many counts were recorded for this clonotype. V usage is TRBV27 and J usage is TRBJ1-2, with 9 bases fitting TRBD1. The CDR3 runs to 13 residues. Germline values: CDR1 MNHEY, CDR2 SMNVEV (reference sequence). V was pared by 5 bases and J by 7 bases, with 5 bases of the junction left unmatched. The CDR3 DNA is TGTGCCAGCAGTGCTGACAGGGGGGGTGGCTACACCTTC. Its translation: CASSADRGGGYTF.

The V call is TRBV7-9, the J call TRBJ1-1; 7 nucleotides agree with TRBD1. Germline-derived CDR1 and CDR2 are SEHNR and FQNEAQ (reference sequence). The CDR3 spans 14 residues. V shed 5 bases and J 2 bases; nucleotides not matched to a gene: 5. CDR3 sequence (DNA): TGTGCCAGCAGCAAACAGGGGTCTAACACTGAAGCTTTCTTT. Protein: CASSKQGSNTEAFF.

The CDR3 is CASSLGWSGQGAIFGYTF. The CDR3 region has the DNA TGTGCCAGCAGCTTAGGGTGGTCGGGACAGGGGGCCATTTTTGGCTACACCTTC. The V and J genes are TRBV13 and TRBJ1-2, with 12 bases identical to TRBD1. Losses at the gene ends were 0 bases for V and 7 bases for J; bases not matched to a gene: 12. CDR1 and CDR2 from the germline V gene are PRHDT and FYEKMQ (reference sequence). This CDR3 contains 18 residues.

Of note for this clonotype: A much larger clone is a single base away; this may be a read error. The conserved phenylalanine or tryptophan is not found at the CDR3 terminus, so this likely reflects a read error. The CDR3 spells CASSTQSNQPQHL. In DNA form, the CDR3 reads TGTGCCAGCAGCACTCAAAGCAATCAGCCCCAGCATCTT. The V and J genes are TRBV7-2 and TRBJ1-5; no reliable D call. The V end lost 5 bases, the J end lost 1 base, and 6 bases lay between the germline ends. The CDR3 totals 13 residues. Germline V gene sequence: CDR1 SGHTA, CDR2 FQGNSA.

The V gene is TRBV30, the J gene TRBJ1-5, with D perhaps matching TRBD1 (6 bases). The CDR3 is 14 residues long. Trimming cost V 4 bases and J 0 bases, with 10 bases left between them. Germline V gene data show CDR1 as GTSNPN and CDR2 as SVGIG (reference sequence). CDR3 protein: CAWTTGYSNQPQHF. The CDR3 coding sequence is TGTGCCTGGACTACAGGGTATAGCAATCAGCCCCAGCATTTT.

This clonotype was observed at least ten times. This sequence joins TRBV27 and TRBJ1-1, with D possibly TRBD1 on 6 matching bases. Germline-derived CDR1 and CDR2 are MNHEY and SMNVEV (reference sequence). The CDR3 is made up of 13 amino acids. The ends were cut back, 2 bases at V and 7 bases at J, with 11 bases in the middle. The DNA of the CDR3 is TGTGCCAGCAGTTTAGTAGGGGGATTTGAAGCTTTCTTT. Translated: CASSLVGGFEAFF.